This T cell receptor beta chain was recorded in a study of shared clonotypes between healthy human individuals. The data were produced by immunoSEQ multiplex PCR, yet TCRdb's version contains in-frame clones alone and is incomplete. The repertoire consists of approximately 2.5 million clones, with 80% to 95% occurring once and the leading ten covering about 0.38%. Trimming removed 5 bases at V and 9 bases at J, with 17 bases between. Germline CDR1 and CDR2: MDHEN and SYDVKM. This CDR3 is 14 amino acids long. Broader study findings: Estimated richness was generally greater in naive than memory subsets.

A remark on this clone: No antigen is known for it.

Material: naive CD4+ T cells from PBMCs. Subset: CD45RA+ positively selected. The J gene is TRBJ1-5, the V gene TRBV28; D perhaps matches TRBD1 (5 bases). The clonotype originates from a man younger than 35 in good health. Some clones in this sample may be carry-over from other donors' samples. CDR3 DNA: TGTGCCAGCAGTCTATCACGGGACCCAGGGCCCCAGCATTTT. Protein: CASSLSRDPGPQHF.